Following are 9 T cell receptor beta chains from one sample sequenced in a study of T cell responses to AZD1222 COVID-19 vaccine. Profiling relied on immunoSEQ multiplex PCR, and the TCRdb table lists in-frame clones only, not all of them. Of around 100,000 clones in the sample, 92% were seen once. Sample: peripheral blood, taken on day 0 of AZD1222 vaccination. These receptors came from an adult in good health.

This chain uses TRBV5-6 with TRBJ2-1; either TRBD1 or TRBD2 may fit D (5 bases each). CDR3 length: 15 residues. The germline V and J ends were trimmed by 0 bases and 6 bases, with 13 bases remaining between them. Germline CDR1 is SGHDT and CDR2 is YYEEEE. The CDR3 sequence is CASSLETRGGNEQFF. CDR3 coding DNA: TGTGCCAGCAGCTTGGAAACTAGGGGTGGCAATGAGCAGTTCTTC.

The chain recombines TRBV5-6 with TRBJ2-3; no clear D. Germline CDR1 and CDR2: SGHDT and YYEEEE. With 2 bases removed from V and 1 base from J, the gap between germline ends came to 5 bases. The CDR3 sequence is 13 residues long. Here the CDR3 DNA reads TGTGCCAGCAGCTTTGGTCGCACAGATACGCAGTATTTT. Translated, it gives CASSFGRTDTQYF. Full variable domain (outside the CDR3, taken from reference TRBV5-6 and TRBJ2-3): DAGVTQSPTHLIKTRGQQVTLRCSPKSGHDTVSWYQQALGQGPQFIFQYYEEEERQRGNFPDRFSGHQFPNYSSELNVNALLLGDSALYLCASSFGRTDTQYFGPGTRLTVL.

This clone came up once. The chain recombines TRBV7-9 with TRBJ2-1, with unresolved D. Germline V gives CDR1 SEHNR, CDR2 FQNEAQ (reference sequence). V was cut by 1 base and J by 0 bases, with 13 bases left in between. The length of the CDR3 is 17 residues. CDR3 coding DNA: TGTGCCAGCAGCTTAGTCGGTTCTTCCAGCTCCTACAATGAGCAGTTCTTC. This encodes CASSLVGSSSSYNEQFF. The full variable domain, completed using reference TRBV7-9 and TRBJ2-1, is DTGVSQNPRHKITKRGQNVTFRCDPISEHNRLYWYRQTLGQGPEFLTYFQNEAQLEKSRLLSDRFSAERPKGSFSTLEIQRTEQGDSAMYLCASSLVGSSSSYNEQFFGPGTRLTVL.

The chain uses TRBV7-2 and TRBJ1-5, with 7 bases lining up with TRBD1. The CDR3 is 16 amino acids. Germline V CDR1 and CDR2: SGHTA, FQGNSA. V dropped 2 bases and J dropped 7; count of bases not matched to a gene: 11. Here the CDR3 DNA reads TGTGCCAGCAGCTTAAGGTCAGGGGGAGGAAGCCAGCCCCAGCATTTT. Encoded protein: CASSLRSGGGSQPQHF.

The rearrangement links TRBV10-1 to TRBJ2-7; 12 bases align to TRBD2. The CDR3 loop spans 14 amino acids. Germline CDR1 WNHNN, CDR2 SYGVQD (reference sequence). Trimming removed 4 bases from V and 2 bases from J; junction bases left unmatched: 0. CDR3 amino acids: CASSGTSGTYEQYF. The CDR3 DNA is TGCGCCAGCAGTGGGACTAGCGGGACCTACGAGCAGTACTTC.

This sequence joins TRBV7-2 and TRBJ2-5; D possibly corresponds to TRBD2 (5 bases). The germline V gene has CDR1 SGHTA and CDR2 FQGNSA. The ends were cut back, 5 bases at V and 5 bases at J, with 6 bases in the middle. The CDR3 spans 11 residues. CDR3 residues: CASSGLETQYF. CDR3 DNA sequence: TGTGCCAGCAGCGGACTGGAGACCCAGTACTTC.

The chain has TRBV19 and TRBJ2-1; D gene uncertain. V shed 7 bases and J shed 3 bases, with 10 bases lying between them. The CDR3 has 13 amino acids. Germline CDR1 is LNHDA and CDR2 is SQIVND (reference sequence). The CDR3 nucleotides read TGTGCCAGTACCCCCGGCTACTACAATGAGCAGTTCTTC. As protein: CASTPGYYNEQFF.

V is TRBV28 and J is TRBJ2-5; D is undetermined. V was pared by 7 bases and J by 2 bases, with 17 bases between. CDR3 length: 15 residues. Germline V gives CDR1 MDHEN, CDR2 SYDVKM. The CDR3 nucleotides are TGTGCCAGCACCTCGGACCGAAAGAATCAAGAGACCCAGTACTTC. Protein sequence: CASTSDRKNQETQYF. The whole variable domain, remainder taken from reference TRBV28 and TRBJ2-5, is DVKVTQSSRYLVKRTGEKVFLECVQDMDHENMFWYRQDPGLGLRLIYFSYDVKMKEKGDIPEGYSVSREKKERFSLILESASTNQTSMYLCASTSDRKNQETQYFGPGTRLLVL.

This sequence joins TRBV15 and TRBJ2-7, with 8 positions matching TRBD1. Germline V CDR1 and CDR2: LNHNV, YYDKDF (reference sequence). The CDR3 covers 19 residues. The V segment lost 0 bases and the J segment 1 base; nucleotides outside the gene matches: 14. The CDR3 is CATSRDLGQETFSSYEQYF. The CDR3 DNA follows: TGTGCCACCAGCAGAGATTTGGGACAGGAGACCTTCTCGTCCTACGAGCAGTACTTC.